This TCR beta chain derives from a study of blood T cells in healthy people across ages. Each donor's blood draw was 7.5 to 10 milliliters of peripheral blood. The table lists this clonotype with a few counts. The authors ran a second PCR of 7 to 11 cycles using a sample-barcoded 5' primer and a J-beta primer mix. Researchers report that a template-switch adaptor with 12 random nucleotides tagged each cDNA molecule. Via MiXCR, TCRdb re-called the 5' RACE reads, giving one row per CDR3 protein. Among 1.8 million or so distinct CDR3 sequences listed, 39% were seen once. Trimming removed 3 bases from V and 3 bases from J, with 22 bases in between. Germline-derived CDR1 and CDR2 are SGDLS and YYNGEE. The CDR3 sequence is 17 residues long.

Sequenced material: blood. The chain is built from TRBV9 and TRBJ2-7; D is undetermined. This TCR was sampled from a human donor in good health. CDR3 nucleotide sequence: TGTGCCAGCAGCGCCAGCTCCGGGCCCGTTCCACTCTACGAGCAGTACTTC. Protein sequence: CASSASSGPVPLYEQYF.